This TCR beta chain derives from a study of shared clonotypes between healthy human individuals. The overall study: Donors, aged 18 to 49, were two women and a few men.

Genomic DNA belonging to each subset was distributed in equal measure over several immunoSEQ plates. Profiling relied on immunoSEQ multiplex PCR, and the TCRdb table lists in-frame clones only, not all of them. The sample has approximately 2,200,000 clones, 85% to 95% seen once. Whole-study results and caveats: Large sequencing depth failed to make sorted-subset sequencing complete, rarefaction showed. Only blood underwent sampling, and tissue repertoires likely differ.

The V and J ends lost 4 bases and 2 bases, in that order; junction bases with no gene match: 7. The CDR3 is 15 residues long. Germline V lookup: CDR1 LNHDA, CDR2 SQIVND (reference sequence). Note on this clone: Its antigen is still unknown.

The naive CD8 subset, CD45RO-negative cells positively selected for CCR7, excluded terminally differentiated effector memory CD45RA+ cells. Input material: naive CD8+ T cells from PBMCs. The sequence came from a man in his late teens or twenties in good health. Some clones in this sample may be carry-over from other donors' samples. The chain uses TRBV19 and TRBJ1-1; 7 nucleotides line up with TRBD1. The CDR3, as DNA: TGTGCCAGTAGTACGTACAGGGGTCGTAACACTGAAGCTTTCTTT. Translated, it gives CASSTYRGRNTEAFF.